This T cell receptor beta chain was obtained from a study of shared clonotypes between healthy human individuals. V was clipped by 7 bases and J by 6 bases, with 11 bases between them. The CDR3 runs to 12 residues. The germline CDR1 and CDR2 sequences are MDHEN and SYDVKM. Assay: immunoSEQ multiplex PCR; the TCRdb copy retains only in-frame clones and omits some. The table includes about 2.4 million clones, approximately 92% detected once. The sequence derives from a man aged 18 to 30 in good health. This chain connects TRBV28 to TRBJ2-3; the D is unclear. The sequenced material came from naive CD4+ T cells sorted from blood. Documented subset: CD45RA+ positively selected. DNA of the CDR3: TGTGCCAGCACCCAGATAGGGGATACGCAGTATTTT. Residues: CASTQIGDTQYF.